The 13 T cell receptor beta chains reported below all come from one sample, sequenced in a study of response to subunit inactivated influenza vaccine. A single record per CDR3 protein comes from TCRdb applying MiXCR to the RT-PCR reads. The table shows 500,000 to 700,000 distinct CDR3 sequences, with approximately 20% occurring only once. The sample was also reused in another study, on T cells expressing NK-cell markers. This second study says: 5'RACE template switching with UMIs generated TCR beta cDNA.

The sequencing used CD4+ T cells sorted from PBMCs, collected roughly 12 days after vaccination. All receptors come from a man aged 45-60 years who received an inactivated influenza vaccine.

The chain links TRBV5-8 to TRBJ2-1; D is unresolved. Trimming shortened V by 1 base and J by 8 bases, and 13 bases separated the two germline ends. Germline V lookup: CDR1 SGHTS, CDR2 YDEGEE. CDR3 size: 14 residues. Here the CDR3 DNA reads TGTGCCAGCAGCTTGTTCCCCTGGGCCGATGAGCAGTTCTTC. It is translated as CASSLFPWADEQFF. Together with reference TRBV5-8 and TRBJ2-1, the CDR3 gives the full variable domain: EAGVTQSPTHLIKTRGQQATLRCSPISGHTSVYWYQQALGLGLQFLLWYDEGEERNRGNFPPRFSGRQFPNYSSELNVNALELEDSALYLCASSLFPWADEQFFGPGTRLTVL.

In its sample, this clonotype was seen a few times. The chain has TRBV18 and TRBJ2-7; the match to TRBD2 covers 10 bases. J was trimmed by 3 bases and V by 3 bases; bases with no gene match: 5. Germline V CDR1 and CDR2: KGHSH, LQKENI. CDR3 size: 15 residues. The CDR3 protein is CASSPLLAGNYEQYF. CDR3 nucleotides: TGTGCCAGCTCACCCCTACTAGCGGGAAACTACGAGCAGTACTTC.

V is TRBV4-2 and J is TRBJ2-1; D remains unclear. Germline V gene lookup returns CDR1 LGHNA and CDR2 YNFKEQ. The V gene lost 3 bases and the J gene lost 0 bases, with 12 bases spanning the gap. CDR3 size: 16 residues. DNA of the CDR3: TGTGCCAGCAGCCAGAGACTTTTAAGCTCCTACAATGAGCAGTTCTTC. Residues: CASSQRLLSSYNEQFF.

This clonotype has just a few counts. The chain couples TRBV6-1 to TRBJ1-1; the D gene is possibly TRBD1 (6 bases). The CDR3 extends over 11 amino acids. Between the trimmed V and J ends, which lost 0 bases and 11 bases, there was a span of 7 bases. The V gene's germline CDR1 is MNHNS and CDR2 SASEGT. CDR3 bases: TGTGCCAGCAGTGAAGCAGGGGGGGCTTTCTTT. Amino acids: CASSEAGGAFF.

The chain employs TRBV15 and TRBJ2-3, with D possibly TRBD2 on 5 matching bases. The CDR3 totals 16 residues. Germline V lookup: CDR1 LNHNV, CDR2 YYDKDF (reference sequence). The germline V and J ends were trimmed by 1 base and 3 bases, with 14 bases remaining between them. CDR3 DNA sequence: TGTGCCACCAGCAGAGTCGGGATAGGATCTACAGATACGCAGTATTTT. This sequence encodes CATSRVGIGSTDTQYF.

This chain connects TRBV20-1 to TRBJ2-1; D is perhaps TRBD1 or TRBD2 (6 bases each). The CDR3 sequence is 15 residues long. Germline values: CDR1 DFQATT, CDR2 SNEGSKA (reference sequence). Trimming removed 0 bases from V and 4 bases from J, with 13 bases in between. CDR3 sequence reads: CSARDYGGSYNEQFF. The CDR3 DNA sequence: TGCAGTGCTAGAGATTACGGGGGCTCATACAATGAGCAGTTCTTC.

The V and J genes are TRBV4-2 and TRBJ2-3; D is ambiguous. Germline V gene data show CDR1 as LGHNA and CDR2 as YNFKEQ. V lost 1 base, J lost 6 bases, and 11 bases lay in between. The CDR3 extends over 14 amino acids. CDR3 nucleotides: TGTGCCAGCAGCCAAGTTGACCCAGCGGATACGCAGTATTTT. This sequence encodes CASSQVDPADTQYF.

This clonotype occurred a few times. The J gene is TRBJ2-1, the V gene TRBV10-3; possible D gene TRBD1, 6 bases. With 6 bases removed from V and 5 bases from J, the gap between germline ends came to 17 bases. CDR1 is ENHRY, CDR2 SYGVKD, per germline. This CDR3 is 15 amino acids long. The DNA of the CDR3 is TGTGCCATCAGGACACAGGGACCCTTGGACAATGAGCAGTTCTTC. This gives the protein CAIRTQGPLDNEQFF.

This clonotype was recorded a few times. V gene TRBV12-3 or TRBV12-4 combines with J gene TRBJ2-3, with 11 bases fitting TRBD2. This CDR3 comprises 15 residues. The junction had 5 bases not matched to a gene; V was cut back by 6 bases and J by 3 bases. The CDR3 DNA sequence: TGTGCCAGCAGGCTGACTAGCGGGGATACAGATACGCAGTATTTT. Amino acids: CASRLTSGDTDTQYF.

CDR3 region: CSAAKTGQGSEAFF. The CDR3 nucleotides read TGCAGTGCTGCCAAAACCGGACAGGGTTCTGAAGCTTTCTTT. The V gene is TRBV20-1, the J gene TRBJ1-1, with 8 bases fitting TRBD1. The CDR3 runs 14 residues. CDR1 and CDR2 (germline): DFQATT, SNEGSKA (reference sequence). The V gene end was trimmed by 5 bases and the J gene end by 6 bases; junction bases not matched to a gene: 11.

This clonotype turned up a few times. This chain connects TRBV4-3 to TRBJ2-1, with D unclear. Germline loops: CDR1 LGHNA, CDR2 YSLEER. V gave up 0 bases and J gave up 3 bases, with 12 bases separating them. This CDR3 has 16 amino acids. The CDR3 spells CASSQDWEDDYNEQFF. Here the CDR3 DNA reads TGCGCCAGCAGCCAAGATTGGGAAGACGACTACAATGAGCAGTTCTTC.

This clonotype came up a few times. The chain recombines TRBV12-3 or TRBV12-4 with TRBJ2-4; 8 positions match TRBD1. CDR3 length: 13 residues. The junction had 7 bases not matched to a gene; V was cut back by 8 bases and J by 7 bases. CDR3 amino acids: CASGGTGGNIQYF. In DNA, the CDR3 is TGTGCCAGCGGCGGGACAGGAGGCAACATTCAGTACTTC.

This chain links TRBV5-4 with TRBJ2-3, with 7 bases matching TRBD2. The junction had 8 bases not matched to a gene; V was cut back by 0 bases and J by 7 bases. The germline V gene encodes CDR1 SGHNT and CDR2 YYREEE (reference sequence). The CDR3 sequence is 15 residues long. CDR3 nucleotides: TGTGCCAGCAGCTTGGCCTTCGGCGGGGGAAATACGCAGTATTTT. This sequence encodes CASSLAFGGGNTQYF. Using reference TRBV5-4 and TRBJ2-3 for the parts outside the CDR3, the full variable domain is ETGVTQSPTHLIKTRGQQVTLRCSSQSGHNTVSWYQQALGQGPQFIFQYYREEENGRGNFPPRFSGLQFPNYSSELNVNALELDDSALYLCASSLAFGGGNTQYFGPGTRLTVL.